These 25 T cell receptor beta chains came from one sample sequenced in a study of T-cell memory formation after mild COVID-19. TCRdb used MiXCR to reprocess the 5' RACE reads, holding one entry per CDR3 protein. The sample carries approximately 100,000 distinct CDR3 sequences, nearly 25% recorded once. The sequenced sample consisted of PBMCs or a T cell subset sorted from them (not recorded which). Source of these receptors: a young man who had mild COVID-19 (a few samples of this study predate the infection). Cell type and time point are not known.

The rearrangement joins TRBV7-9 to TRBJ1-3; D is perhaps TRBD1 (5 bases). In germline, CDR1 is SEHNR, CDR2 FQNEAQ (reference sequence). This CDR3 has 16 residues. Trimming pared 8 bases from V and 3 bases from J, leaving 20 bases between. In DNA form, the CDR3 reads TGTGCCAGCTCAGAAGTCAGGGAGTCTTTTGGAAACACCATATATTTT. Protein product: CASSEVRESFGNTIYF.

This chain connects TRBV7-6 to TRBJ1-1; TRBD1 is a possible D gene (5 bases). This CDR3 spans 16 amino acids. Germline CDR1 and CDR2: SGHVS and FNYEAQ. Trimming took 4 bases from V and 1 from J, leaving 16 bases between them. CDR3 sequence: CASSSGRLTENTEAFF. The CDR3 DNA sequence: TGTGCCAGCAGCTCGGGACGCCTAACGGAGAACACTGAAGCTTTCTTT.

This chain connects TRBV5-1 to TRBJ1-2, with unresolved D. CDR1 and CDR2 from the germline V gene are SGHRS and YFSETQ. Trimming shortened V by 4 bases and J by 0 bases, and 10 bases separated the two germline ends. The CDR3 spans 14 residues. The CDR3 protein is CASSPGEANYGYTF. The CDR3 region has the DNA TGCGCCAGCAGCCCCGGAGAAGCTAACTATGGCTACACCTTC.

The table lists this clonotype with a few counts. The chain carries TRBV29-1 and TRBJ1-2; no reliable D call. The germline V gene has CDR1 SQVTM and CDR2 ANQGSEA. CDR3 length: 11 amino acids. The V and J ends lost 4 bases and 4 bases respectively, with 7 bases between them. The CDR3 loop reads CSVAYSYGYTF. The CDR3 DNA follows: TGCAGCGTTGCGTACAGCTATGGCTACACCTTC. Drawing the rest from reference TRBV29-1 and TRBJ1-2, the complete variable domain is SAVISQKPSRDICQRGTSLTIQCQVDSQVTMMFWYRQQPGQSLTLIATANQGSEATYESGFVIDKFPISRPNLTFSTLTVSNMSPEDSSIYLCSVAYSYGYTFGSGTRLTVV.

This chain uses TRBV2 with TRBJ2-6; D not certain. CDR3 size: 15 residues. CDR1 and CDR2 (germline): SNHLY, FYNNEI. Between the trimmed V and J ends, which lost 0 bases and 0 bases, there was a span of 3 bases. CDR3 sequence: CASSEARSGANVLTF. CDR3 coding DNA: TGTGCCAGCAGTGAAGCTCGCTCTGGGGCCAACGTCCTGACTTTC.

This clonotype occurred once. In DNA, the CDR3 is TGTGCCAGCAGCTACACGGTGGGACAGGGGACAGTCAACACTGAAGCTTTCTTT. Translated, it gives CASSYTVGQGTVNTEAFF. The chain couples TRBV11-2 to TRBJ1-1, with 10 bases fitting TRBD1. In germline, CDR1 is SGHAT, CDR2 FQNNGV. There are 18 residues in the CDR3. The trim removed 4 bases at V and 2 bases at J, leaving 13 bases unmatched.

V gene TRBV28 combines with J gene TRBJ1-2; tentatively, D is TRBD1 (6 bases). Germline CDR1 is MDHEN and CDR2 is SYDVKM. The V gene lost 4 bases and the J gene lost 4 bases, with 22 bases spanning the gap. This CDR3 is built from 17 residues. The CDR3 loop is CASSSELIDRKIYGYTF. CDR3 DNA: TGTGCCAGCAGTTCAGAACTCATTGACAGGAAGATCTATGGCTACACCTTC.

This chain links TRBV7-2 with TRBJ2-2; 10 bases are a match to TRBD2. Trimming cost V 4 bases and J 3 bases; bases outside gene matches: 17. This CDR3 is 20 amino acids long. Germline CDR1 reads SGHTA; CDR2 reads FQGNSA. The CDR3 coding sequence is TGTGCCAGCAGCTCCGCCGAACTCTTCGTACTAGCGGGGCACACCGGGGAGCTGTTTTTT. Translated: CASSSAELFVLAGHTGELFF.

The chain has TRBV12-3 or TRBV12-4 and TRBJ1-5; TRBD1 matches 9 bases. V lost 6 bases and J lost 4; bases outside the gene matches: 13. The CDR3 extends over 17 amino acids. The DNA of the CDR3 is TGTGCCAGCAGGCCCACCGCCTGGGACAGGGAAAATCAGCCCCAGCATTTT. It codes for CASRPTAWDRENQPQHF.

This clonotype was seen more than once but under ten times. The genes are TRBV3-1 and TRBJ2-1; TRBD2 matches 10 bases. Germline loops: CDR1 LGHDT, CDR2 YNNKEL (reference sequence). The CDR3 has 18 amino acids. The junction had 13 bases not matched to a gene; V was cut back by 4 bases and J by 4 bases. The CDR3 DNA reads as TGTGCCAGCAGCCCCTATAGCAGCGGGGGGGCAAAATACAATGAGCAGTTCTTC. Translating gives CASSPYSSGGAKYNEQFF.

A few counts support this clonotype. The chain employs TRBV10-1 and TRBJ1-1; D remains ambiguous. The germline gives CDR1 WNHNN, CDR2 SYGVQD (reference sequence). This CDR3 is built from 13 residues. V was shortened by 6 bases and J by 1 base, with 9 bases between the two germline ends. The CDR3 region is CASRDKANTEAFF. The CDR3 region has the DNA TGCGCCAGCAGAGACAAGGCGAACACTGAAGCTTTCTTT.

The chain couples TRBV4-2 to TRBJ2-1; 10 bases fit TRBD2. Germline values: CDR1 LGHNA, CDR2 YNFKEQ. The CDR3 is 14 residues long. Germline trimming cut 1 base from V and 8 bases from J; bases unmatched to any gene: 2. The CDR3 reads CASSQVGTSDEQFF. CDR3 sequence (DNA): TGTGCCAGCAGCCAAGTGGGGACTAGCGATGAGCAGTTCTTC.

This chain links TRBV20-1 with TRBJ1-1; D might be TRBD1 (5 bases). V shed 6 bases and J shed 7 bases, with 12 bases lying between them. CDR3 size: 11 residues. Germline CDR1 is DFQATT and CDR2 is SNEGSKA (reference sequence). CDR3 residues: CSARRGGEAFF. In DNA form, the CDR3 reads TGCAGTGCCAGGAGGGGAGGTGAAGCTTTCTTT.

V usage is TRBV10-3 and J usage is TRBJ2-7; 9 bases line up with TRBD1. Germline V CDR1 and CDR2: ENHRY, SYGVKD. J gave up 6 bases and V 3 bases, and 6 bases lay outside the gene matches. The CDR3 extends over 14 amino acids. The CDR3 sequence: CAISEPGQGGEQYF. In DNA form, the CDR3 reads TGTGCCATCAGTGAACCGGGACAGGGAGGCGAGCAGTACTTC.

The CDR3 here is CASSAAGTSVDEQYF. In DNA, the CDR3 is TGTGCCAGCAGTGCCGCCGGGACTAGTGTCGACGAGCAGTACTTC. The chain combines TRBV27 with TRBJ2-7; 8 nucleotides agree with TRBD2. Germline V gene lookup returns CDR1 MNHEY and CDR2 SMNVEV (reference sequence). This CDR3 region has 15 residues. The ends lost 5 bases at V and 5 bases at J; junction bases unmatched: 11.

This chain connects TRBV6-6 to TRBJ2-7, with D uncertain. The CDR3 totals 13 residues. From germline, CDR1 is MNHNY and CDR2 SVGAGI (reference sequence). Deletions cut 2 bases from V and 2 bases from J, with 7 bases between. The CDR3 protein is CASSYLHAYEQYV. CDR3 bases: TGTGCCAGCAGTTACCTCCACGCCTACGAGCAGTACGTC.

This chain uses TRBV3-1 with TRBJ2-1; 8 nucleotides agree with TRBD2. The V segment lost 1 base and the J segment 9 bases; nucleotides outside the gene matches: 11. Germline CDR1 LGHDT, CDR2 YNNKEL (reference sequence). The CDR3 is made up of 16 amino acids. CDR3 in amino acids: CASSQVGGRSAREQFF. In DNA, the CDR3 is TGTGCCAGCAGCCAAGTAGGCGGGAGGTCTGCCCGTGAGCAGTTCTTC.

V is TRBV11-2 and J is TRBJ2-7; possibly TRBD2 for D (5 bases). The V gene lost 5 bases and the J gene lost 0 bases, with 14 bases spanning the gap. This CDR3 contains 15 residues. CDR1 and CDR2 from the germline V gene are SGHAT and FQNNGV. This chain's CDR3 is CASSEEAESSYEQYV. The CDR3 bases are TGTGCCAGCAGCGAGGAGGCGGAGAGCTCCTACGAGCAGTACGTC.

This clonotype has only a few counts. The chain uses TRBV10-3 and TRBJ1-6; D is undetermined. The CDR3 sequence is 14 residues long. Germline values: CDR1 ENHRY, CDR2 SYGVKD. The V and J ends lost 3 bases and 7 bases respectively, with 10 bases between them. DNA for the CDR3: TGTGCCATCAGTGAAGGATTCATCAATTCACCCCTCCACTTT. It is translated as CAISEGFINSPLHF.

This chain joins TRBV12-3 or TRBV12-4 and TRBJ2-2, with D possibly matching TRBD2 (6 bases). This CDR3 is 20 amino acids long. The V end was cut by 8 bases, the J end by 3 bases, with 31 bases between. CDR3 coding DNA: TGTGCCAGCTCAACCCCAATTGCGGCGGGGAGGCACCATTACACCGGGGAGCTGTTTTTT. Encoded protein: CASSTPIAAGRHHYTGELFF.

V gene TRBV5-1 combines with J gene TRBJ2-7; 9 bases agree with TRBD1. V was clipped by 4 bases and J by 4 bases; unmatched bases: 9. This CDR3 has 15 residues. Germline CDR1 and CDR2: SGHRS and YFSETQ. CDR3 nucleotide sequence: TGCGCCAGCAGCGTAAACAGGGGGCTGGTTTACGAGCAGTACTTC. Translating gives CASSVNRGLVYEQYF. The full variable domain, rest sourced from reference TRBV5-1 and TRBJ2-7, is KAGVTQTPRYLIKTRGQQVTLSCSPISGHRSVSWYQQTPGQGLQFLFEYFSETQRNKGNFPGRFSGRQFSNSRSEMNVSTLELGDSALYLCASSVNRGLVYEQYFGPGTRLTVT.

This clonotype occurred a few times. V and J are TRBV18 and TRBJ1-1; D remains ambiguous. Germline lookup yields CDR1 KGHSH and CDR2 LQKENI. V lost 1 base and J lost 1, with 16 bases in between. This CDR3 comprises 17 residues. CDR3 sequence (DNA): TGTGCCAGCTCACCACGAGTAGCAATTTACTCGAACACTGAAGCTTTCTTT. Protein product: CASSPRVAIYSNTEAFF. Looking up the rest from reference TRBV18 and TRBJ1-1 gives the full variable domain: NAGVMQNPRHLVRRRGQEARLRCSPMKGHSHVYWYRQLPEEGLKFMVYLQKENIIDESGMPKERFSAEFPKEGPSILRIQQVVRGDSAAYFCASSPRVAIYSNTEAFFGQGTRLTVV.

The chain is built from TRBV5-1 and TRBJ2-3; 9 nucleotides agree with TRBD1. Trimming took 6 bases from V and 2 from J; bases not matched to a gene: 10. CDR1 is SGHRS and CDR2 is YFSETQ in the germline V gene. This CDR3 has 16 amino acids. The CDR3 is CASTHPGTGHTDTQYF. CDR3 coding DNA: TGCGCCAGCACCCACCCGGGGACAGGGCACACAGATACGCAGTATTTT.

V gene TRBV5-4 combines with J gene TRBJ2-3; D perhaps matches TRBD1 (7 bases). With 5 bases removed from V and 6 bases from J, the gap between germline ends came to 16 bases. Germline lookup yields CDR1 SGHNT and CDR2 YYREEE (reference sequence). This CDR3 region has 14 residues. CDR3 residues: CASRTQGGGDTQYF. The CDR3 DNA reads TGTGCCAGCAGGACTCAGGGGGGCGGCGATACGCAGTATTTT.

The chain uses TRBV4-1 and TRBJ1-1, with D perhaps matching TRBD1 (5 bases). The germline gives CDR1 MGHRA, CDR2 YSYEKL. Trimming shortened V by 3 bases and J by 2 bases, and 13 bases separated the two germline ends. The CDR3 extends over 15 amino acids. CDR3 bases: TGCGCCAGCAGCCAGGTACCAACAGGTAACACTGAAGCTTTCTTT. Encoded protein: CASSQVPTGNTEAFF.